These 7 T cell receptor beta chains share one sample of origin, sequenced in a study of CD8 T cells in ankylosing spondylitis. TCRdb processed the 5' RACE reads anew with MiXCR; each CDR3 protein has one entry. The sample records about 220,000 distinct CDR3 sequences, about 11% being singletons. The sequencing sample was made of blood, either unsorted or a sorted T cell fraction (not recorded which). All receptors derive from a male donor with ankylosing spondylitis or in good health (not recorded which).

This clonotype has a count of ten or more. The rearrangement joins TRBV5-6 to TRBJ2-7; a weak D match, TRBD1 (5 bases). The germline V gene has CDR1 SGHDT and CDR2 YYEEEE. V was cut by 0 bases and J by 0 bases, with 10 bases left in between. The CDR3 runs to 15 residues. Here the CDR3 reads CASSLGRGSSYEQYF. The DNA for the CDR3 is TGTGCCAGCAGCTTGGGAAGGGGAAGCTCCTACGAGCAGTACTTC.

This clonotype was counted at least ten times. The V and J genes are TRBV7-9 and TRBJ2-3; unclear D gene. The CDR3 covers 16 residues. The V end lost 5 bases, the J end lost 0 bases, and 15 bases lay between the germline ends. The germline CDR1 and CDR2 sequences are SEHNR and FQNEAQ (reference sequence). The CDR3 DNA follows: TGTGCCAGCAGCCGTGGGATGACCCTAAGCACAGATACGCAGTATTTT. Translation gives CASSRGMTLSTDTQYF.

This clonotype came up many times. J is TRBJ2-2 and V is TRBV29-1; D remains unclear. Trimming removed 4 bases from V and 1 base from J, with 13 bases in between. Germline CDR1 SQVTM, CDR2 ANQGSEA. This CDR3 has 15 amino acids. The CDR3 reads CSVGDRARNTGELFF. CDR3 coding DNA: TGCAGCGTTGGCGATAGAGCGCGGAACACCGGGGAGCTGTTTTTT.

The chain is built from TRBV10-2 and TRBJ2-2; D is perhaps TRBD2 (7 bases). V lost 7 bases to trimming and J lost 4 bases, with 16 bases between them. The CDR3 is 15 residues long. Germline CDR1 reads WSHSY; CDR2 reads SAAADI. CDR3: CASKVGGAGTGELFF. CDR3 DNA sequence: TGCGCCAGCAAGGTTGGGGGGGCGGGCACCGGGGAGCTGTTTTTT.

This clonotype has ten or more counts. The V gene is TRBV7-9, the J gene TRBJ1-1, with D maybe TRBD1 (6 bases). Germline V CDR1 and CDR2: SEHNR, FQNEAQ (reference sequence). Trimming stripped 1 base from V and 10 bases from J, with 16 bases between. The CDR3 runs 14 residues. The CDR3 bases are TGTGCCAGCAGCTTAGGAGGAGGGGGGCGCGGAGCTTTCTTT. Protein product: CASSLGGGGRGAFF.

The CDR3 sequence: CASSLPRAADTQYF. The CDR3 DNA follows: TGTGCCAGCAGCCTGCCGCGGGCCGCGGATACGCAGTATTTT. J is TRBJ2-3 and V is TRBV7-8, with D tentatively TRBD2 (5 bases). This CDR3 comprises 14 residues. V lost 5 bases and J 6 bases, leaving 15 bases between the germline ends. The germline gives CDR1 SGHVS, CDR2 FQNEAQ.

The CDR3 DNA reads TGCGCCAGCAGCAGGTCCCGGGACAGAGTCCCCTACGAGCAGTACTTC. Translation: CASSRSRDRVPYEQYF. This rearrangement joins TRBV5-1 to TRBJ2-7, with 7 bases identical to TRBD1. Looked up from germline, CDR1 is SGHRS and CDR2 is YFSETQ. V dropped 4 bases and J dropped 2; count of bases not matched to a gene: 12. This CDR3 region has 16 residues.